This is a list of T cell receptor beta chains from one sample in a study of blood T cell repertoires in COVID-19. The assay was immunoSEQ multiplex PCR, and TCRdb's table has in-frame clones only and misses some. The data show about 210,000 clones, about 88% seen once. The sequenced sample consisted of peripheral blood. All receptors come from a middle-aged woman with acute or convalescent COVID-19. CDR3s include the opening cysteine and the closing phenylalanine or tryptophan. D genes are given only for firm matches. Clone sizes are given selectively: once, few, many, or a class where the clone is expanded.

J gene,V gene,D gene,clone size,CDR3 protein,CDR3 DNA
TRBJ2-1,TRBV2,NA,NA,CASSPQRSYNEQFF,TGTGCCAGCAGTCCTCAGCGCTCCTACAATGAGCAGTTCTTC
TRBJ2-5,TRBV27,NA,NA,CASSSQGETQYF,TGTGCCAGCAGTTCTCAGGGAGAGACCCAGTACTTC
TRBJ1-1,TRBV12-5,TRBD1,few,CASGLAGTVNTEAFF,TGTGCTAGTGGTTTGGCCGGGACAGTGAACACTGAAGCTTTCTTT
TRBJ1-1,TRBV27,NA,NA,CASSLIFGGSAEAFF,TGTGCCAGCAGTTTAATTTTCGGGGGGAGCGCTGAAGCTTTCTTT
TRBJ1-2,TRBV19,NA,NA,CASTPDGGRSGGGYTF,TGTGCCAGTACCCCCGACGGGGGGCGTTCGGGGGGTGGCTACACCTTC
TRBJ1-1,TRBV6-5,TRBD1,once,CASSYLQGEPEAFF,TGTGCCAGCAGTTACCTACAGGGGGAACCTGAAGCTTTCTTT
TRBJ1-2,TRBV28,NA,NA,CASRQSNYGYTF,TGTGCCAGTAGACAATCTAACTATGGCTACACCTTC
TRBJ1-1,TRBV28,NA,NA,CASSFTSELNTEAFF,TGTGCCAGCAGTTTCACGAGTGAGCTGAACACTGAAGCTTTCTTT
TRBJ1-2,TRBV6-5,NA,few,CATQSPGRSVYGYTF,TGTGCCACCCAATCCCCCGGAAGGAGCGTCTATGGCTACACCTTC
TRBJ1-6,TRBV6-5,NA,NA,CATTTKSLFSSPLHF,TGTGCCACTACGACAAAGTCCCTTTTTAGTTCACCCCTCCACTTT
TRBJ2-5,TRBV19,NA,NA,CASSITGKETQYF,TGTGCCAGTAGTATAACAGGAAAAGAGACCCAGTACTTC
TRBJ2-1,TRBV5-1,NA,NA,CASSPEASGNEQFF,TGCGCCAGCAGCCCTGAAGCGTCCGGCAATGAGCAGTTCTTC
TRBJ1-2,TRBV5-4,NA,NA,CASSSALRDYGYTF,TGTGCCAGCAGCTCGGCACTTCGGGACTATGGCTACACCTTC
TRBJ1-4,TRBV3-1/TRBV3-2,NA,NA,CASSEDIGGWEKLFF,TGTGCCAGCAGCGAAGATATCGGGGGGTGGGAAAAACTGTTTTTT
TRBJ2-2,TRBV7-6,NA,NA,CASSPQPRWGPHTGELFF,TGTGCCAGCAGCCCTCAACCTCGGTGGGGCCCGCACACCGGGGAGCTGTTTTTT
TRBJ1-1,TRBV5-1,TRBD1,NA,CASSLDTGGTEAFF,TGCGCCAGCAGCTTGGATACAGGGGGCACTGAAGCTTTCTTT
TRBJ2-3,TRBV4-2,NA,NA,CASSQDYSSGGRADTQYF,TGTGCCAGCAGCCAAGATTACAGTTCTGGGGGCAGGGCAGATACGCAGTATTTT
TRBJ1-2,TRBV6-6,TRBD1,NA,CASSLPTYRGKGYTF,TGTGCCAGCAGTTTACCGACCTACAGGGGGAAAGGCTACACCTTC
TRBJ1-2,TRBV5-1,TRBD1,NA,CASSSNRGIDYGYTF,TGCGCCAGCAGCTCGAACAGGGGAATAGACTATGGCTACACCTTC
TRBJ2-3,TRBV5-4,NA,NA,CASTSEGGPKSTDTQYF,TGTGCCAGCACCAGTGAGGGGGGGCCGAAGAGCACAGATACGCAGTATTTT
TRBJ2-5,TRBV4-1,TRBD2,NA,CASSQERLAGGPQETQYF,TGCGCCAGCAGCCAAGAGAGGTTAGCGGGGGGGCCCCAAGAGACCCAGTACTTC
TRBJ2-5,TRBV18,NA,NA,CASSPLALERETQYF,TGTGCCAGCTCACCCCTAGCGTTGGAGAGAGAGACCCAGTACTTC
TRBJ2-3,TRBV5-1,NA,NA,CASSAQGRRDTQYF,TGCGCCAGCAGCGCCCAGGGAAGGCGAGATACGCAGTATTTT
TRBJ1-5,TRBV6-5,NA,NA,CASSYSEGFQPQHF,TGTGCCAGCAGTTACTCGGAGGGGTTTCAGCCCCAGCATTTT
TRBJ2-3,TRBV5-1,TRBD2,NA,CASSFSGGASDTQYF,TGCGCCAGCAGCTTTAGCGGGGGGGCTTCAGATACGCAGTATTTT
TRBJ1-2,TRBV6-4,TRBD1,NA,CASSPGTDPWGYTF,TGTGCCAGCAGCCCGGGGACAGACCCTTGGGGCTACACCTTC
TRBJ1-2,TRBV19,NA,NA,CASKGTKGRYGYTF,TGTGCCAGTAAGGGGACAAAGGGGCGATATGGCTACACCTTC
TRBJ2-5,TRBV7-2,TRBD2,NA,CASSSGTSGGVQETQYF,TGTGCCAGCAGCTCCGGGACTAGCGGGGGAGTGCAAGAGACCCAGTACTTC
TRBJ1-3,TRBV7-2,NA,NA,CASSQGFQRNTIYF,TGTGCCAGCAGTCAGGGGTTTCAAAGAAACACCATATATTTT
TRBJ1-1,TRBV19,NA,NA,CASSWARGNTEAFF,TGTGCCAGTAGTTGGGCCAGGGGGAACACTGAAGCTTTCTTT
TRBJ1-2,TRBV2,NA,NA,CASSEALQSGGGPVYGYTF,TGTGCCAGCAGTGAAGCGCTTCAAAGCGGGGGTGGGCCAGTCTATGGCTACACCTTC
TRBJ1-2,TRBV5-6,NA,NA,CASSTGIRDGYTF,TGTGCCAGCAGCACAGGTATAAGAGATGGCTACACCTTC
TRBJ1-1,TRBV14,TRBD1,once,CASSQGQDNWNTEAFF,TGTGCCAGCAGCCAGGGACAGGATAACTGGAACACTGAAGCTTTCTTT
TRBJ2-2,TRBV4-1,TRBD1,NA,CASSLDRDTGELFF,TGCGCCAGCAGCCTAGACAGGGACACCGGGGAGCTGTTTTTT
TRBJ1-2,TRBV2,TRBD1,NA,CASVGTVYGYTF,TGTGCCAGCGTCGGGACAGTATATGGCTACACCTTC
TRBJ1-6,TRBV6-5,NA,NA,CASSIQNNSPLHF,TGTGCCAGCAGTATACAGAATAATTCACCCCTCCACTTT
TRBJ2-1,TRBV5-1,TRBD2,NA,CASSSIAGVYNEQFF,TGCGCCAGCAGCTCAATAGCGGGGGTTTACAATGAGCAGTTCTTC
TRBJ1-2,TRBV5-1,NA,NA,CASSPLSGGSYGYTF,TGCGCCAGCAGCCCCCTTTCCGGCGGTTCCTATGGCTACACCTTC
TRBJ1-5,TRBV6-5,TRBD1,NA,CASSFGQGMGQPQHF,TGTGCCAGCAGTTTTGGACAGGGAATGGGTCAGCCCCAGCATTTT
TRBJ1-2,TRBV19,NA,NA,CASSSPRPFKGFYGYTF,TGTGCCAGTAGTAGCCCGCGGCCTTTTAAGGGGTTTTATGGCTACACCTTC
TRBJ2-1,TRBV9,NA,NA,CASSVASSSYNEQFF,TGTGCCAGCAGCGTAGCTTCGAGCTCCTACAATGAGCAGTTCTTC
TRBJ2-2,TRBV28,TRBD2,NA,CASSTSGEAAGELFF,TGTGCCAGCAGCACTAGCGGGGAGGCGGCCGGGGAGCTGTTTTTT
TRBJ1-4,TRBV18,NA,NA,CASSPRNYEKLFF,TGTGCCAGCTCACCACGGAACTACGAAAAACTGTTTTTT
TRBJ1-5,TRBV6-4,TRBD1,once,CASSDSGQGHNQPQHF,TGTGCCAGCAGTGACTCGGGACAGGGACACAATCAGCCCCAGCATTTT
TRBJ1-4,TRBV21-1,NA,few,CASSKMGQGEKLFF,TGTGCCAGCAGCAAAATGGGACAGGGAGAAAAACTGTTTTTT
TRBJ2-4,TRBV5-4,NA,NA,CASSSQGPGNIQYF,TGTGCCAGCAGCTCACAGGGTCCGGGGAACATTCAGTACTTC
TRBJ1-6,TRBV25-1,TRBD1,NA,CASSGTGEYSPLHF,TGTGCCAGCTCAGGGACAGGAGAGTATTCACCCCTCCACTTT
TRBJ2-1,TRBV24-1,NA,NA,CATSEEGYNEQFF,TGTGCCACCAGTGAGGAGGGGTACAATGAGCAGTTCTTC
TRBJ1-3,TRBV6-1,NA,NA,CASSDPRAAISGNTIYF,TGTGCCAGCAGTGACCCCAGGGCCGCAATATCTGGAAACACCATATATTTT
TRBJ1-1,TRBV6-5,NA,NA,CASSYGTDTEAFF,TGTGCCAGCAGTTACGGAACAGACACTGAAGCTTTCTTT
TRBJ1-4,TRBV7-9,TRBD1,many,CASSLDRGDEKLFF,TGTGCCAGCAGCTTAGACAGGGGAGACGAAAAACTGTTTTTT
TRBJ2-5,TRBV5-1,TRBD1,once,CASSRGDRKTETQYF,TGCGCCAGCAGCCGAGGGGACAGGAAAACGGAGACCCAGTACTTC
TRBJ1-6,TRBV9,NA,once,CASSVDGNSPLHF,TGTGCCAGCAGCGTTGACGGGAATTCACCCCTCCACTTT